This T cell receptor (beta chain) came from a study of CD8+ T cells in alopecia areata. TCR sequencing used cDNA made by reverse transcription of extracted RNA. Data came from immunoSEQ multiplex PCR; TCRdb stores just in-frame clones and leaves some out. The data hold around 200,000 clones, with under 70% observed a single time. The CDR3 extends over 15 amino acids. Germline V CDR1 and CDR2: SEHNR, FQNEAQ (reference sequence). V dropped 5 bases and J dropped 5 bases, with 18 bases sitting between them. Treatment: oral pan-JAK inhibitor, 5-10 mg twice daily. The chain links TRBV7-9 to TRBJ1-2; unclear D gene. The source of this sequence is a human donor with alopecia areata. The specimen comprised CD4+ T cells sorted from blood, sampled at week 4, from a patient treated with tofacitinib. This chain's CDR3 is CASSTISRAGYGYTF. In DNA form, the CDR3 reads TGTGCCAGCAGCACTATTTCGAGGGCGGGTTATGGCTACACCTTC.